The clone carrying this TCR beta chain was seen a few times. The data stem from a study of Ad26.COV2.S vaccination and SARS-CoV-2 variants. The data were produced by immunoSEQ multiplex PCR, yet TCRdb's version contains in-frame clones alone and is incomplete. In the table there are 500,000 or so clones, approximately 89% of which are singletons. Documented treatment: around 19 received Ad26.COV2.S at low or high dose, single or two shots; several received placebo; per-sample allocation not given. Sampling was performed 63 days after the first vaccine or placebo injection. The CDR3 is 17 amino acids. The germline gives CDR1 MDHEN, CDR2 SYDVKM. V was pared by 5 bases and J by 5 bases, with 15 bases of the junction left unmatched.

The chain carries TRBV28 and TRBJ2-7; 10 bases agree with TRBD1. The clonotype originates from a person aged 18-65 years who received the Ad26.COV2.S COVID-19 vaccine or a placebo. Sequencing was performed on peripheral blood, taken in a trial of Ad26.COV2.S vaccine versus placebo. CDR3 loop: CASSPRPRDRGRNEQYV. The CDR3 coding sequence is TGTGCCAGCAGTCCCCGACCCCGGGACAGGGGAAGGAACGAGCAGTACGTC.